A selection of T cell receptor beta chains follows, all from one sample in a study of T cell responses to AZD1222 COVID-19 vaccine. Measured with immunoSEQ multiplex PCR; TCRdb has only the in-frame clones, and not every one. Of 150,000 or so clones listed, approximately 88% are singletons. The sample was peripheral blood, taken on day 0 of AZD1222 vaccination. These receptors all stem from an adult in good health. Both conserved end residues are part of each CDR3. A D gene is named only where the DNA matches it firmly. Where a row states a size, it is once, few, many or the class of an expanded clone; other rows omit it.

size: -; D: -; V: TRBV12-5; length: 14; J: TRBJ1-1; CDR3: CASGLESLGTEAFF; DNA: TGTGCTAGTGGGTTGGAAAGCCTGGGCACTGAAGCTTTCTTT
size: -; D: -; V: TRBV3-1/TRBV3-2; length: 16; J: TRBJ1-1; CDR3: CASSPRTPMGNTEAFF; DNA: TGTGCCAGCAGCCCTAGGACCCCAATGGGAAACACTGAAGCTTTCTTT
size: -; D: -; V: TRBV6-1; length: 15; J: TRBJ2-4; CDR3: CASSEASLAKNIQYF; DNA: TGTGCCAGCAGTGAAGCGTCTTTAGCCAAAAACATTCAGTACTTC
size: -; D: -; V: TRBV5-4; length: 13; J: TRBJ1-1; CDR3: CASSLAVTGEAFF; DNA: TGTGCCAGCAGCTTGGCCGTTACGGGAGAAGCTTTCTTT
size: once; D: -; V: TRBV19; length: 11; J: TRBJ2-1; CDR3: CASSNGNEQFF; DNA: TGTGCCAGTAGTAACGGGAATGAGCAGTTCTTC
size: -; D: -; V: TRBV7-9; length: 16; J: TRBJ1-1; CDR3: CAGDHGTGARNTEAFF; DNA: TGTGCCGGCGACCACGGGACGGGCGCGAGGAACACTGAAGCTTTCTTT
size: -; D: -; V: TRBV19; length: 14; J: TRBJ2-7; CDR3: CASSMAEGRYEQYF; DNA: TGTGCCAGTAGTATGGCGGAGGGGAGGTACGAGCAGTACTTC
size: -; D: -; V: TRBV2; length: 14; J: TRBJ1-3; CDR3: CASSNDGLGNTIYF; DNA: TGTGCCAGCAGTAACGACGGTCTCGGAAACACCATATATTTT
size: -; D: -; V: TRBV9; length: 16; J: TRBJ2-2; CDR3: CASNPWGAGAYGELFF; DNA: TGTGCCAGCAACCCGTGGGGGGCAGGGGCATACGGGGAGCTGTTTTTT
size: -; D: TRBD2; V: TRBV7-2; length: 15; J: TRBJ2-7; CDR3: CASSLRRGRAGEQYF; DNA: TGTGCCAGCAGCTTACGCCGAGGGAGGGCGGGCGAGCAGTACTTC
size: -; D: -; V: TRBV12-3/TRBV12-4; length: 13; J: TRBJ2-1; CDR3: CASSPVWGNEQFF; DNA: TGTGCCAGCAGCCCCGTATGGGGGAATGAGCAGTTCTTC
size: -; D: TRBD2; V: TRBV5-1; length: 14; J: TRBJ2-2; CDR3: CASKVAGNTGELFF; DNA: TGCGCCAGCAAGGTAGCGGGCAACACCGGGGAGCTGTTTTTT
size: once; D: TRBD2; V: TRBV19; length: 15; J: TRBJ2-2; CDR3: CASSVAGGVGGELFF; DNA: TGTGCCAGTAGTGTAGCGGGAGGAGTAGGGGGGGAGCTGTTTTTT
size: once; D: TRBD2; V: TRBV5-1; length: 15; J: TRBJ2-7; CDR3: CASSLEFSGAYEQYF; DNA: TGCGCCAGCAGCTTGGAATTTAGCGGGGCCTACGAGCAGTACTTC
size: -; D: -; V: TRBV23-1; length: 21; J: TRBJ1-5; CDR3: CASSHHGRAQPVCGGNQPQHF; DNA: TGCGCCAGCAGTCATCACGGGCGGGCCCAACCGGTTTGTGGGGGCAATCAGCCCCAGCATTTT
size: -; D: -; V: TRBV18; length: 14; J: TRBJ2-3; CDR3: CASSWRDRTDTQYF; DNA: TGTGCCAGCTCTTGGCGGGATCGCACAGATACGCAGTATTTT
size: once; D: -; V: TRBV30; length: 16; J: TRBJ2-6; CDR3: CAWVAGGLSGANVLTF; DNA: TGTGCCTGGGTGGCAGGGGGGCTTTCTGGGGCCAACGTCCTGACTTTC
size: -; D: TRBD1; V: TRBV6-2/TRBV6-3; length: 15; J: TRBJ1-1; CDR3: CASSDRGEGITEAFF; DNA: TGTGCCAGCAGTGACAGGGGCGAGGGAATCACTGAAGCTTTCTTT
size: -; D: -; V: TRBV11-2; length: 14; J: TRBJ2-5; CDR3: CASSLVEGQETQYF; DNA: TGTGCCAGCAGCTTAGTGGAGGGCCAAGAGACCCAGTACTTC
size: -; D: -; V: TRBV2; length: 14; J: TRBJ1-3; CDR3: CASSRPSSGNTIYF; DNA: TGTGCCAGCAGTAGACCGAGCTCTGGAAACACCATATATTTT
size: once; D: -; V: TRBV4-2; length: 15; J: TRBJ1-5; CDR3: CASSQEGGGNQPQHF; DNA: TGTGCCAGCAGCCAAGAGGGCGGTGGCAATCAGCCCCAGCATTTT
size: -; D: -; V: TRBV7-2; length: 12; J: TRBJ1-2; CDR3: CASSLGYDGYTF; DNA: TGTGCCAGCAGCTTAGGGTACGATGGCTACACCTTC
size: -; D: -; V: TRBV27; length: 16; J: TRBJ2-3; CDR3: CASSLEFGRYTDTQYF; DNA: TGTGCCAGCAGTTTGGAATTTGGACGCTACACAGATACGCAGTATTTT
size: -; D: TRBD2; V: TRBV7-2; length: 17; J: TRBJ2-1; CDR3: CASSLDGTSGKFGEQFF; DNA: TGTGCCAGCAGCTTAGATGGGACTAGCGGGAAGTTCGGTGAGCAGTTCTTC
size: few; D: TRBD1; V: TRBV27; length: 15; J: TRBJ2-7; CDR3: CASRLPTGAPYEQYF; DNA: TGTGCCAGCAGACTTCCGACAGGGGCTCCCTACGAGCAGTACTTC
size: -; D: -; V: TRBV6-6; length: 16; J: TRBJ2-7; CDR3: CASSYSPLVFKDEQYF; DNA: TGTGCCAGCAGTTACTCCCCACTAGTGTTCAAAGACGAGCAGTACTTC
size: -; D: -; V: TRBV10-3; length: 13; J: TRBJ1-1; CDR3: CAIRGQMNTEAFF; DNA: TGTGCCATCCGGGGGCAGATGAACACTGAAGCTTTCTTT
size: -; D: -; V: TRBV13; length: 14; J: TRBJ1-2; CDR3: CASRERSSNYGYTF; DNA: TGTGCCAGCAGGGAAAGGTCCTCTAACTATGGCTACACCTTC
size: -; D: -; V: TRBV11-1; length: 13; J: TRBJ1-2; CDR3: CASSKGTSDGYTF; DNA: TGTGCCAGCAGCAAAGGGACATCGGATGGCTACACCTTC
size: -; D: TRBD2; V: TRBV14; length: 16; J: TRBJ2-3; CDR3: CASSQSGTRSADTQYF; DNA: TGTGCCAGCAGCCAATCCGGGACTAGGAGTGCAGATACGCAGTATTTT
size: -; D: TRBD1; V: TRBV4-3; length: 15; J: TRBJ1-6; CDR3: CASSLRQGEGSPLHF; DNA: TGCGCCAGCAGCCTCCGACAGGGGGAGGGTTCACCCCTCCACTTT
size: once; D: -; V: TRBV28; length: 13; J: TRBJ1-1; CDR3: CASRGQGATEAFF; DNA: TGTGCCAGCAGGGGTCAGGGAGCCACTGAAGCTTTCTTT
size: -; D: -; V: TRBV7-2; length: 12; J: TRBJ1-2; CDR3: CASSRTVYGYTF; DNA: TGTGCCAGCAGTAGGACGGTCTATGGCTACACCTTC
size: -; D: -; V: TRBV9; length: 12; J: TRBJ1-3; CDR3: CASSVVEDTIYF; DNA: TGTGCCAGCAGCGTAGTTGAAGACACCATATATTTT
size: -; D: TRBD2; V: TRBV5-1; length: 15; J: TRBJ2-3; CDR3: CASSPGGRLTDTQYF; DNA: TGCGCCAGCAGCCCGGGGGGACGGCTCACAGATACGCAGTATTTT
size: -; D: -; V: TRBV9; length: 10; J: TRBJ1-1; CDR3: CASSNTEAFF; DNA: TGTGCCAGCAGTAACACTGAAGCTTTCTTT
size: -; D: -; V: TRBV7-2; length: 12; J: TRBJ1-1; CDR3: CASSFTGTEAFF; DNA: TGTGCCAGCAGCTTTACGGGGACTGAAGCTTTCTTT
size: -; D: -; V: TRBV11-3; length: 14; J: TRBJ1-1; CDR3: CASSPPQRGAEAFF; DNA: TGTGCCAGCAGTCCCCCCCAGAGGGGCGCTGAAGCTTTCTTT
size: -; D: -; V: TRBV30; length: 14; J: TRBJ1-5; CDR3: CAWSVRGELQPQHF; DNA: TGTGCCTGGAGTGTACGCGGGGAGTTACAGCCCCAGCATTTT
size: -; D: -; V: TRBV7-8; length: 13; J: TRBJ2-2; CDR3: CASSWGSAGELFF; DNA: TGTGCCAGCAGTTGGGGCTCAGCCGGGGAGCTGTTTTTT